The entry that follows covers one T cell receptor beta chain sequence. This clonotype is termed medium-sized (0.01 to 0.1%). No antigen is known for it. Base qualities are not recorded, but no much larger clone differs from it by a single base. The germline ends are 7 bases apart after V is trimmed by 2 bases and J by 3 bases. CDR1 is given as SGHTA and CDR2 as FQGTGA, both from the germline V gene. The CDR3 measures 13 amino acids from cysteine to phenylalanine. Just the 39-base CDR3 DNA is kept, in frame starting at base 1. This specimen comes from a study of glioma-infiltrating T cells (dated by TCRdb to 2015 to 2016). For the study in its entirety: Glioma tissue, non-neoplastic brain tissue and matched peripheral blood mononuclear cells were used as sources from which TCR alpha- and beta-chain repertoires were sequenced. The paired cohort comprised three low-grade glioma patients, roughly 8 primary glioblastoma patients and three non-glioma patients contributing non-neoplastic brain tissue. To measure how far tissue and blood T-cell populations diverged, each tissue-infiltrating repertoire was compared against the peripheral blood repertoire of the same patient. Study-wide findings and limitations: Group comparisons were based on small numbers of patients: three non-neoplastic, three low-grade glioma and eight or nine glioblastoma patients. Tissue and blood shared very few CDR3 sequences, a result attributed to high CDR3 diversity and limited sampling. In non-neoplastic patients, VJ-independent divergence between tissue and blood fell below expectation, whereas in all gliomas, and especially in low-grade gliomas, the divergence rose above expectation.

The iRepertoire nested amplicon-rescue multiplex PCR (arm-PCR) platform was used to amplify TCR alpha and beta CDR3 regions from RNA. For one-step reverse transcription and amplification, roughly 90-450 ng of tissue mRNA or PBMC total RNA was used as input. Following bead purification, Illumina adapters were added through a secondary multiplex PCR, and the libraries were then gel-purified between 200 and 400 bp. Libraries carried internal 6-nucleotide barcodes used for demultiplexing. Sequencing of the libraries was done on an Illumina MiSeq using 2x220 or 2x250 nucleotide paired-end reads. In the original analysis: Paired reads were merged with FLASH 1.2.11 and aligned to the GRCh37 human genome with BWA-MEM before extracting TRA and TRB reads. For V and J assignment, an IMGT-derived reference of cassette sequences and CDR3 motifs that included pseudogenes was used. Reads were translated in three frames, and productive CDR3s were defined by a C…FGXG motif without stop codons. A clonotype was defined as a unique combination of a V-J cassette pair and a CDR3 amino acid sequence. Filtering of reads was based on Hamming distance, with the threshold set by the sequence error rate of each sample in mapped regions. Using fastp trimming at Q25 and MiXCR clonotype assembly, TCRdb reanalyzed the public sequencing data and kept in-frame beta chains. Here each entry gathers all rows of one CDR3 protein and keeps the most common genes and DNA. These V and J calls originate from TCRdb's pipeline instead of the authors' own analysis. This sample is represented by 4,900 or so distinct CDR3 sequences; approximately 34% of them were singletons. The top ten clones comprise about 7% of the sample.

The source of this sequence is a human donor with low-grade glioma or glioblastoma, undergoing nonglioma brain surgery, or in good health (not recorded which). The chain uses TRBV7-3 and TRBJ1-2; the D segment could be TRBD1, given 5 matching bases. Input material: glioma tissue, nonneoplastic brain tissue, or PBMCs (not recorded which). For the CDR3, the sequence is CASSLGGDYGYTF. The DNA is TGTGCCAGCAGCTTAGGGGGAGACTATGGCTACACCTTC. Beyond the CDR3, the reference TRBV7-3 and TRBJ1-2 genes provide the residues; the full variable domain reads: GAGVSQTPSNKVTEKGKYVELRCDPISGHTALYWYRQSLGQGPEFLIYFQGTGAADDSGLPNDRFFAVRPEGSVSTLKIQRTERGDSAVYLCASSLGGDYGYTFGSGTRLTVV.